This paragraph covers one TCR beta chain sequence. No cognate antigen has been identified for it. No per-base quality is available; no much larger clone lies one base away. Looking up the germline V gene yields CDR1 SGHAT and CDR2 FQNNGV. The CDR3 runs 14 amino acids, cysteine and phenylalanine included. Only CDR3 DNA is held: 42 bases, read in frame from base 1. Trimming takes 5 bases from V and 9 bases from J, and the germline ends sit 14 bases apart. This record comes from a study of control samples from healthy donors and cancer patients (dated by TCRdb to about 2020). Libraries were built with the immunoSEQ multiplex PCR assay. Entries here come from immuneACCESS through TCRdb and include only in-frame sequences with V and J called. Some clones fail to appear in such tables; in the studies checked, an unresolved V gene covers under half of the shortfall, and the cause of the remainder is unknown. The sample yields approximately 140,000 clones; roughly 92% were counted once. The ten top clones hold around 13% of the sample.

This clonotype was obtained from a man aged 40-49 years in good health. Sequenced sample: blood. Recombination joined TRBV11-2 with TRBJ1-6; tentative D gene TRBD1, with 5 bases matching. The base sequence is TGTGCCAGCAGCCTCGACTGGGGCGGTTCACCCCTCCACTTT. This yields the protein CASSLDWGGSPLHF.